This TCR beta chain stems from a study of CD8+CD57+ T cells in acquired aplastic anemia. At the level of the study: The sorted CD4+ and CD8+ cells yielded an average around 3 ug of DNA. Study conclusions and caveats: Patients and controls had CD8+ Simpson's diversity values that were not significantly distinct.

CDR1 and CDR2 (germline): SNHLY, FYNNEI. The CDR3 runs to 13 residues. Unmatched junction bases numbered 6, after V lost 6 bases and J lost 6 bases. For sequencing, patients were chosen who had shown expansion of CD8+CD57+ cells by flow cytometry. This clonotype came up many times. Antigen specificity is unknown. TCR beta VDJ and CDR3 profiling used genomic DNA as template. TCRdb independently ran MiXCR on the reads; one entry per CDR3 protein. Altogether around 430,000 distinct CDR3 sequences are present, around 33% being singletons, with the ten largest covering less than 0.85%. The sequence was obtained from a human donor with aplastic anemia. Material for sequencing was sorted CD4+, CD8+, or CD8+CD57+ T cells (not recorded which) from PBMCs. This chain links TRBV2 with TRBJ2-7, with 9 nucleotides matching TRBD2. The CDR3 region is CASSLKREVEQYF. CDR3 sequence (DNA): TGTGCCAGCAGCCTGAAGCGGGAGGTCGAGCAGTACTTC.